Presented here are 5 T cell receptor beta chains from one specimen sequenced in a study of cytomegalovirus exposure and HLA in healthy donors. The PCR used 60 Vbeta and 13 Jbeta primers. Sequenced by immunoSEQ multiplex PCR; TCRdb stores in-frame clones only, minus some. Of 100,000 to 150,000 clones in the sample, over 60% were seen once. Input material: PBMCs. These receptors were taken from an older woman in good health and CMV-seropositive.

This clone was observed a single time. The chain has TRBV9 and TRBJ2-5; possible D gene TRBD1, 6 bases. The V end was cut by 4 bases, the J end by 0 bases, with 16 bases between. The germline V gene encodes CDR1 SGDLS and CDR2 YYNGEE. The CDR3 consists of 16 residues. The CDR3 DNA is TGTGCCAGCAGCCCCGGACAGTTTGGGTACCAAGAGACCCAGTACTTC. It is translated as CASSPGQFGYQETQYF.

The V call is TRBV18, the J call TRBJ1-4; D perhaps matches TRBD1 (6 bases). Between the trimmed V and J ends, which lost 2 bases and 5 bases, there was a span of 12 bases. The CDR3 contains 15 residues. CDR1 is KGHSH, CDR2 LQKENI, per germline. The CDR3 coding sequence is TGTGCCAGCTCACCAGGGGGCTTAGAAAATGAAAAACTGTTTTTT. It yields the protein CASSPGGLENEKLFF.

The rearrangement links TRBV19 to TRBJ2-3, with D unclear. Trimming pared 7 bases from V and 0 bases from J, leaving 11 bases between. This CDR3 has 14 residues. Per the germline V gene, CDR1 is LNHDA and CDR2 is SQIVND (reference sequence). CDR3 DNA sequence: TGTGCCAGTACCCAAGACGGGAGCACAGATACGCAGTATTTT. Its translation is CASTQDGSTDTQYF.

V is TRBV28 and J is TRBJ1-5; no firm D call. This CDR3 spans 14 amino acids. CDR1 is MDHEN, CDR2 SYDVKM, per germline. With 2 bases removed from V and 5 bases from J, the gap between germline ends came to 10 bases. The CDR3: CASSLEISHQPQHF. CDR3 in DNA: TGTGCCAGCAGTTTAGAGATCTCCCATCAGCCCCAGCATTTT.

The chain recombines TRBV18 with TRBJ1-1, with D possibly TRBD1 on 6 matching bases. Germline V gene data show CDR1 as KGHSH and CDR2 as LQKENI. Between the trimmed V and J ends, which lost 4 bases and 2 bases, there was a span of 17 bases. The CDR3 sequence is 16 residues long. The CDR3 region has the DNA TGTGCCAGCTCACTTGCCCAAGGGGGGGGAAACACTGAAGCTTTCTTT. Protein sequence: CASSLAQGGGNTEAFF.